Below are 22 T cell receptor beta chains sequenced from a single sample in a study of T-cell memory formation after mild COVID-19. A single record per CDR3 protein comes from TCRdb applying MiXCR to the 5' RACE reads. The repertoire consists of fewer than 350,000 distinct CDR3 sequences, with approximately 14% occurring once and the leading ten covering 21%. The sequencing sample was made of PBMCs or a T cell subset sorted from them (not recorded which). These receptor sequences come from a man aged 18 to 30 who had mild COVID-19 (a few samples of this study predate the infection). Cell type and time point are not known.

This rearrangement joins TRBV9 to TRBJ2-7; tentative D call: TRBD2 (5 bases). CDR1 and CDR2 (germline): SGDLS, YYNGEE. This CDR3 has 12 amino acids. V lost 3 bases to trimming and J lost 5 bases, with 9 bases between them. CDR3 sequence: CASSDGGNEQYF. The CDR3 DNA reads TGTGCCAGCAGCGATGGAGGAAACGAGCAGTACTTC.

This clonotype was detected a few times. The chain links TRBV7-6 to TRBJ2-5; D remains ambiguous. Germline lookup yields CDR1 SGHVS and CDR2 FNYEAQ. V lost 1 base and J lost 4, with 4 bases in between. The CDR3 contains 12 residues. The CDR3 protein is CASSLVSETQYF. CDR3 DNA sequence: TGTGCCAGCAGCTTAGTTTCAGAGACCCAGTACTTC. The full variable domain, completed using reference TRBV7-6 and TRBJ2-5, is GAGVSQSPRYKVTKRGQDVALRCDPISGHVSLYWYRQALGQGPEFLTYFNYEAQQDKSGLPNDRFSAERPEGSISTLTIQRTEQRDSAMYRCASSLVSETQYFGPGTRLLVL.

J is TRBJ2-5 and V is TRBV12-3 or TRBV12-4, with 12 bases lining up with TRBD2. This CDR3 region has 15 residues. With V trimmed by 5 bases and J by 2 bases, 3 bases remained unmatched. The CDR3 spells CASSNLAGGQETQYF. The CDR3 region has the DNA TGTGCCAGCAGTAACCTAGCGGGGGGGCAAGAGACCCAGTACTTC.

This clonotype has only a few counts. The genes are TRBV7-9 and TRBJ1-5; D gene uncertain. V was cut by 1 base and J by 3 bases, with 7 bases left in between. In germline, CDR1 is SEHNR, CDR2 FQNEAQ (reference sequence). This CDR3 is built from 14 residues. The CDR3 DNA follows: TGTGCCAGCAGCTTAGACGCGTTCAATCAGCCCCAGCATTTT. Its translation is CASSLDAFNQPQHF. Full variable domain (rest looked up from reference TRBV7-9 and TRBJ1-5): DTGVSQNPRHKITKRGQNVTFRCDPISEHNRLYWYRQTLGQGPEFLTYFQNEAQLEKSRLLSDRFSAERPKGSFSTLEIQRTEQGDSAMYLCASSLDAFNQPQHFGDGTRLSIL.

The chain carries TRBV5-4 and TRBJ2-5, with D maybe TRBD2 (5 bases). The germline V gene has CDR1 SGHNT and CDR2 YYREEE (reference sequence). V shed 6 bases and J shed 8 bases, with 17 bases lying between them. The CDR3 loop spans 13 amino acids. For the CDR3, the DNA is TGTGCCAGCATCCCGGACTGGGAAGGAACCCAGTACTTC. It codes for CASIPDWEGTQYF. The whole variable domain, remainder taken from reference TRBV5-4 and TRBJ2-5, is ETGVTQSPTHLIKTRGQQVTLRCSSQSGHNTVSWYQQALGQGPQFIFQYYREEENGRGNFPPRFSGLQFPNYSSELNVNALELDDSALYLCASIPDWEGTQYFGPGTRLLVL.

This clonotype has just a few counts. V usage is TRBV28 and J usage is TRBJ2-2, with D perhaps matching TRBD1 or TRBD2 (6 bases each). Trimming removed 2 bases from V and 3 bases from J, with 13 bases in between. There are 16 residues in the CDR3. Germline values: CDR1 MDHEN, CDR2 SYDVKM. This CDR3 reads CASSLRRGHYTGELFF. DNA for the CDR3: TGTGCCAGCAGTTTAAGGCGGGGACACTACACCGGGGAGCTGTTTTTT.

The chain employs TRBV6-2 or TRBV6-3 and TRBJ2-4; D unclear. Germline CDR1 reads MNHEY; CDR2 reads SVGEGT. The CDR3 sequence is 15 residues long. V gave up 4 bases and J gave up 4 bases, with 14 bases separating them. The CDR3 protein is CASSSLRRVKNIQYF. The CDR3 DNA sequence: TGTGCCAGCAGTTCCCTCAGGAGAGTTAAAAACATTCAGTACTTC.

V usage is TRBV7-9 and J usage is TRBJ2-7; tentative D call: TRBD1 (7 bases). Germline V lookup: CDR1 SEHNR, CDR2 FQNEAQ (reference sequence). Between the trimmed V and J ends, which lost 11 bases and 7 bases, there was a span of 24 bases. The CDR3 length is 14 residues. This CDR3 is CALEGADDVQEQYF. CDR3 coding DNA: TGTGCCTTGGAGGGGGCAGATGACGTTCAAGAGCAGTACTTC. The complete variable domain, with remaining parts taken from reference TRBV7-9 and TRBJ2-7, reads DTGVSQNPRHKITKRGQNVTFRCDPISEHNRLYWYRQTLGQGPEFLTYFQNEAQLEKSRLLSDRFSAERPKGSFSTLEIQRTEQGDSAMYLCALEGADDVQEQYFGPGTRLTVT.

This clonotype was observed a few times. This chain joins TRBV7-2 and TRBJ1-5; D gene ambiguous. CDR3 length equals 13 residues. The V gene's germline CDR1 is SGHTA and CDR2 FQGNSA. The V end lost 1 base, the J end lost 6 bases, and 7 bases lay between the germline ends. CDR3 in DNA: TGTGCCAGCAGCTTAGATTGGAGTCAGCCCCAGCATTTT. Its translation: CASSLDWSQPQHF.

The rearrangement joins TRBV3-1 to TRBJ2-3; 7 bases are shared with TRBD2. With V trimmed by 3 bases and J by 1 base, 7 bases remained unmatched. Per germline, CDR1 LGHDT and CDR2 YNNKEL (reference sequence). The CDR3 is made up of 16 amino acids. CDR3 nucleotides: TGTGCCAGCAGCCATTTCAAGCGGGGTGGCACAGATACGCAGTATTTT. This sequence encodes CASSHFKRGGTDTQYF.

This clonotype occurred a few times. The chain joins TRBV6-2 or TRBV6-3 to TRBJ2-2; D gene unclear. The ends were cut back, 3 bases at V and 1 base at J, with 9 bases in the middle. The CDR3 contains 15 residues. Germline CDR1 is MNHEY and CDR2 is SVGEGT. As DNA, the CDR3 is TGTGCCAGCAGTTATCTGATACGGAACACCGGGGAGCTGTTTTTT. It translates to CASSYLIRNTGELFF.

Remarks on this clonotype: At one of its ends the junction is not consistent with the germline gene, which may arise from a read error. J is TRBJ2-1 and V is TRBV5-1; either TRBD1 or TRBD2 may fit D (5 bases each). This CDR3 is built from 15 residues. Germline CDR1 is SGHRS and CDR2 is YFSETQ. The CDR3 sequence is CASILGDEVGYEQFF. CDR3 sequence (DNA): TGCGCCAGCATCTTGGGGGACGAGGTGGGGTATGAGCAGTTCTTC.

In its sample, this clonotype was seen a few times. The chain combines TRBV12-3 or TRBV12-4 with TRBJ1-1; the match to TRBD1 covers 7 bases. Germline trimming cut 3 bases from V and 3 bases from J; bases unmatched to any gene: 1. The CDR3 sequence is 13 residues long. CDR3 region: CASSFGTDTEAFF. DNA of the CDR3: TGTGCCAGCAGTTTTGGGACAGACACTGAAGCTTTCTTT.

V usage is TRBV28 and J usage is TRBJ1-2; 10 nucleotides line up with TRBD1. Germline lookup yields CDR1 MDHEN and CDR2 SYDVKM. The CDR3 sequence is 14 residues long. V lost 2 bases to trimming and J lost 8 bases; unmatched junction nucleotides: 5. DNA for the CDR3: TGTGCCAGCAGTTTAAGGGACAGGGGAATGGGCTACACCTTC. Its protein is CASSLRDRGMGYTF.

This clonotype was found many times. V is TRBV5-1 and J is TRBJ2-5; D remains ambiguous. Per the germline V gene, CDR1 is SGHRS and CDR2 is YFSETQ. The CDR3 extends over 14 amino acids. V was pared by 4 bases and J by 4 bases, with 14 bases between. The CDR3 DNA sequence: TGCGCCAGCAGCCCTCTTGGGGTACCAGAGACCCAGTACTTC. Its translation: CASSPLGVPETQYF.

The chain uses TRBV5-1 and TRBJ2-5, with TRBD2 matching over 7 bases. Per germline, CDR1 SGHRS and CDR2 YFSETQ. V was pared by 2 bases and J by 4 bases, with 8 bases of the junction left unmatched. The CDR3 sequence is 15 residues long. The CDR3 DNA reads as TGCGCCAGCAGCTTCGGACTAGGTGGGGGAGAGACCCAGTACTTC. Translating it yields CASSFGLGGGETQYF.

The chain is built from TRBV9 and TRBJ1-3; the match to TRBD1 covers 7 bases. Germline V gene lookup returns CDR1 SGDLS and CDR2 YYNGEE. V shed 0 bases and J 0 bases; nucleotides not matched to a gene: 9. The CDR3 totals 18 residues. CDR3 DNA: TGTGCCAGCAGCGTAGACCCGACAGGGTTATACTCTGGAAACACCATATATTTT. It codes for CASSVDPTGLYSGNTIYF.

This rearrangement joins TRBV4-1 to TRBJ2-4; TRBD1 agrees at 8 bases. CDR3 length equals 18 residues. Trimming at V came to 2 bases and at J to 2 bases, leaving 11 bases not matched to a gene. Per germline, CDR1 MGHRA and CDR2 YSYEKL. CDR3 bases: TGCGCCAGCAGCCAAATCGGACAGGGACCTTTAACCAAAAACATTCAGTACTTC. Residues: CASSQIGQGPLTKNIQYF.

The chain combines TRBV28 with TRBJ1-4, with D unresolved. This CDR3 is built from 13 residues. Trimming pared 2 bases from V and 8 bases from J, leaving 9 bases between. Germline assignment: CDR1 MDHEN and CDR2 SYDVKM. The CDR3 loop reads CASSLGPGEKLFF. For the CDR3, the DNA is TGTGCCAGCAGTTTAGGGCCGGGAGAAAAACTGTTTTTT.

This clonotype turned up a few times. The V call is TRBV12-5, the J call TRBJ1-6; D may be TRBD1 (5 bases). V lost 7 bases to trimming and J lost 9 bases, with 16 bases between them. The CDR3 consists of 14 residues. Germline CDR1 LGHNT, CDR2 FRNRAP. CDR3 sequence (DNA): TGTGCTAGTGACCTGACGGGGGTAGTTTCACCCCTCCACTTT. This sequence encodes CASDLTGVVSPLHF.

The table lists this clonotype with many counts. The CDR3 loop reads CASSSWSSGANVLTF. CDR3 nucleotides: TGTGCCAGCAGCTCTTGGAGCTCTGGGGCCAACGTCCTGACTTTC. The V call is TRBV27, the J call TRBJ2-6; D gene ambiguous. This CDR3 comprises 15 residues. Germline CDR1 is MNHEY and CDR2 is SMNVEV (reference sequence). Trimming removed 6 bases from V and 0 bases from J, with 9 bases in between.

The rearrangement joins TRBV7-9 to TRBJ1-6, with D tentatively TRBD1 (5 bases). The ends were cut back, 5 bases at V and 10 bases at J, with 15 bases in the middle. Germline V gene sequence: CDR1 SEHNR, CDR2 FQNEAQ (reference sequence). The CDR3 sequence is 14 residues long. This chain's CDR3 is CASSRRGEASPLHF. Here the CDR3 DNA reads TGTGCCAGCAGCAGGAGAGGGGAGGCATCACCCCTCCACTTT.